Listed here are 2 T cell receptor beta chains from one sample, sequenced in a study of T cell responses to AZD1222 COVID-19 vaccine. Some clones are missing from TCRdb's copy, which holds only in-frame ones; the method was immunoSEQ multiplex PCR. The sample includes about 190,000 clones, around 94% of them seen just once. This specimen was peripheral blood, taken 28 days after the second dose of the MenACWY control vaccine. The receptors derive from an adult who received the MenACWY meningococcal vaccine as a control.

The chain uses TRBV30 and TRBJ1-5; 9 nucleotides align to TRBD1. The trim removed 5 bases at V and 2 bases at J, leaving 7 bases unmatched. This CDR3 contains 15 residues. Germline assignment: CDR1 GTSNPN and CDR2 SVGIG (reference sequence). The CDR3 region is CAWRQQGAGNQPQHF. CDR3 coding DNA: TGTGCCTGGCGACAACAGGGGGCAGGCAATCAGCCCCAGCATTTT. Together with reference TRBV30 and TRBJ1-5, the CDR3 gives the full variable domain: SQTIHQWPATLVQPVGSPLSLECTVEGTSNPNLYWYRQAAGRGLQLLFYSVGIGQISSEVPQNLSASRPQDRQFILSSKKLLLSDSGFYLCAWRQQGAGNQPQHFGDGTRLSIL.

The rearrangement joins TRBV6-5 to TRBJ2-7; the D is unclear. V was trimmed by 8 bases and J by 0 bases, leaving 11 bases between them. Per the germline V gene, CDR1 is MNHEY and CDR2 is SVGAGI. This CDR3 is built from 13 residues. Here the CDR3 reads CASGLTRSYEQYF. CDR3 DNA sequence: TGTGCCAGCGGTCTAACCCGCTCCTACGAGCAGTACTTC.